The next 27 T cell receptor beta chains were all read from a single sample in a study of post-analysis software for immune sequencing data. No antigen has been assigned to these receptors. Points from the study as a whole: There were roughly 5 TRBV segments more frequent in patients than controls, and TRBV5-6, TRBV5-1 and TRBV20-1 were among them.

cDNA libraries of TCR beta carried unique molecular identifiers. TCRdb fed the PCR reads into MiXCR, producing one record per CDR3 protein. The table includes about 800,000 distinct CDR3 sequences, roughly 27% detected once. Sequencing was carried out using blood. Receptor source: a girl between 10 and 17 years old with multiple sclerosis.

The rearrangement joins TRBV4-3 to TRBJ2-1; D gene unclear. CDR1 and CDR2 from the germline V gene are LGHNA and YSLEER. The CDR3 extends over 12 amino acids. V gave up 6 bases and J gave up 10 bases, with 13 bases separating them. CDR3 sequence (DNA): TGCGCCAGCAGTCGTTCAATGGGGGAGCAGTTCTTC. Residues: CASSRSMGEQFF.

The gene calls are TRBV4-3 and TRBJ1-2; 10 nucleotides line up with TRBD1. The V gene end was trimmed by 3 bases and the J gene end by 4 bases; junction bases not matched to a gene: 2. In germline, CDR1 is LGHNA, CDR2 YSLEER. The CDR3 spans 14 residues. The CDR3 nucleotides read TGCGCCAGCAGCCATGACAGGGGGCCCTATGGCTACACCTTC. Residues: CASSHDRGPYGYTF.

This clonotype has ten or more counts. The rearrangement uses TRBV20-1 and TRBJ2-4, with no clear D. Per the germline V gene, CDR1 is DFQATT and CDR2 is SNEGSKA (reference sequence). The CDR3 is 16 amino acids. The V gene lost 0 bases and the J gene lost 0 bases, with 12 bases spanning the gap. CDR3 in amino acids: CSARDIQSLAKNIQYF. As DNA, the CDR3 is TGCAGTGCTAGAGATATACAGTCACTAGCCAAAAACATTCAGTACTTC.

The gene calls are TRBV29-1 and TRBJ2-1; the D is unclear. Germline V lookup: CDR1 SQVTM, CDR2 ANQGSEA. The ends were cut back, 5 bases at V and 8 bases at J, with 22 bases in the middle. The length of the CDR3 is 15 residues. CDR3 amino acids: CSVRMGWTPSYEQFF. In nucleotides, the CDR3 is TGCAGCGTTCGGATGGGCTGGACCCCTTCCTATGAGCAGTTCTTC.

With respect to this clonotype: It may be a read error: a sequence one base away is much more abundant. The chain couples TRBV29-1 to TRBJ2-3, with 10 bases that match TRBD2. V dropped 2 bases and J dropped 6; count of bases not matched to a gene: 8. Germline CDR1 SQVTM, CDR2 ANQGSEA. CDR3 length equals 15 residues. The CDR3 sequence is CSVEILAGWRDTQYF. CDR3 DNA sequence: TGCAGCGTTGAAATACTAGCGGGGTGGAGGGATACGCAGTATTTT.

This clonotype came up a few times. This chain links TRBV15 with TRBJ1-5; D might be TRBD1 (5 bases). With 6 bases removed from V and 7 bases from J, the gap between germline ends came to 16 bases. The CDR3 spans 14 residues. Germline CDR1 and CDR2: LNHNV and YYDKDF (reference sequence). The CDR3 protein is CATRYSGPNQPQHF. In nucleotides, the CDR3 is TGTGCCACCAGATATTCAGGGCCTAACCAGCCCCAGCATTTT.

The chain uses TRBV7-9 and TRBJ2-7, with D perhaps TRBD2 (6 bases). The V end lost 8 bases, the J end lost 4 bases, and 24 bases lay between the germline ends. The CDR3 contains 16 residues. CDR1 is SEHNR, CDR2 FQNEAQ, per germline (reference sequence). The CDR3, as DNA: TGTGCCAGCGGCCAGGCCGAGACTAGAAGGTGGTACGAGCAGTACTTC. Translating it yields CASGQAETRRWYEQYF.

This clonotype appeared a few times. The chain uses TRBV24-1 and TRBJ2-5; TRBD2 matches at 7 bases. Per the germline V gene, CDR1 is KGHDR and CDR2 is SFDVKD. Losses at the gene ends were 5 bases for V and 2 bases for J; bases not matched to a gene: 7. There are 15 residues in the CDR3. This CDR3 reads CATSAPLANQETQYF. The CDR3 DNA is TGTGCCACCAGTGCCCCACTAGCGAATCAAGAGACCCAGTACTTC.

This clonotype was seen a few times. The chain is built from TRBV29-1 and TRBJ1-2; D is perhaps TRBD1 (6 bases). The CDR3 has 14 residues. V dropped 6 bases and J dropped 1 base, with 15 bases sitting between them. Looked up from germline, CDR1 is SQVTM and CDR2 is ANQGSEA. The CDR3 spells CSVQRGSLNYGYTF. Written as DNA, the CDR3 is TGCAGCGTCCAAAGGGGGTCCCTTAACTATGGCTACACCTTC.

This clonotype showed up just a few times. The rearrangement joins TRBV20-1 to TRBJ1-5; maybe TRBD1 (5 bases). Trimming stripped 6 bases from V and 3 bases from J, with 15 bases between. The CDR3 totals 14 residues. CDR1 DFQATT and CDR2 SNEGSKA come from the germline V gene (reference sequence). The CDR3: CSAHGRAYNQPQHF. DNA of the CDR3: TGCAGTGCACACGGCAGGGCCTACAATCAGCCCCAGCATTTT.

The J gene is TRBJ1-2, the V gene TRBV12-3 or TRBV12-4, with D perhaps matching TRBD1 (6 bases). Trimming stripped 8 bases from V and 7 bases from J, with 17 bases between. The CDR3 is 13 amino acids. CDR3 DNA: TGTGCCAGCGTTAAGTCAGGGGCGGGTGGCTACACCTTC. Encoded protein: CASVKSGAGGYTF.

The sample holds a few counts of this clonotype. Germline and junction disagree at one end, which may indicate a read error. This sequence joins TRBV9 and TRBJ1-2, with D unclear. From germline, CDR1 is SGDLS and CDR2 YYNGEE. The CDR3 runs 13 residues. CDR3 coding DNA: TGTGCCGGCAGCGTAGAGGGAACTGGGGGCTACACCTTC. It specifies CAGSVEGTGGYTF.

The CDR3 nucleotides read TGTGCCAGCAGTTACGTGGGGATCAGCACCGGGGAGCTGTTTTTT. Protein sequence: CASSYVGISTGELFF. The gene calls are TRBV6-5 and TRBJ2-2; D unresolved. The germline V gene encodes CDR1 MNHEY and CDR2 SVGAGI. The CDR3 is 15 amino acids. V was clipped by 2 bases and J by 4 bases, with 11 bases between them.

V and J are TRBV5-6 and TRBJ2-7, with 7 bases lining up with TRBD2. The J call may be in error: the DNA end matches TRBJ2-5 better. Germline V CDR1 and CDR2: SGHDT, YYEEEE. The CDR3 runs to 16 residues. This chain's CDR3 is CASSLPLGGMEKTQYF. As DNA, the CDR3 is TGTGCCAGCAGCTTGCCCCTGGGGGGGATGGAAAAGACCCAGTACTTC.

This clonotype was observed a handful of times. A junction end diverges from the germline sequence, so it may reflect a read error. This chain links TRBV20-1 with TRBJ2-5, with 7 bases matching TRBD1. This CDR3 region has 13 residues. Germline loops: CDR1 DFQATT, CDR2 SNEGSKA (reference sequence). The CDR3 coding sequence is TGTAGTGTTTATCAGGGGGTTGAGGAGGCCCAGTACTTC. Residues: CSVYQGVEEAQYF.

The chain is built from TRBV11-2 and TRBJ1-2, with TRBD1 identical over 10 bases. V gave up 0 bases and J gave up 0 bases; unmatched junction bases: 4. The V gene's germline CDR1 is SGHAT and CDR2 FQNNGV. CDR3 length: 17 amino acids. Here the CDR3 reads CASSLDPGQGTNYGYTF. CDR3 nucleotide sequence: TGTGCCAGCAGCTTAGATCCGGGACAGGGGACTAACTATGGCTACACCTTC.

This clonotype was found a few times. CDR3 nucleotide sequence: TGTGCCAGCAGCTTAAAGGGTTCCTACGAGCAGTACTTC. Amino acid sequence: CASSLKGSYEQYF. V gene TRBV11-3 combines with J gene TRBJ2-7, with unresolved D. There are 13 residues in the CDR3. V lost 2 bases and J lost 1, with 6 bases in between. Looked up from germline, CDR1 is SGHNT and CDR2 is YENEEA.

V and J are TRBV29-1 and TRBJ2-7; TRBD2 aligns across 8 bases. J lost 4 bases, V lost 6 bases, and 5 bases had no gene match. The germline gives CDR1 SQVTM, CDR2 ANQGSEA. The CDR3 has 12 amino acids. CDR3 nucleotides: TGCAGCGTAACCGGGGGGGGGTACGAGCAGTACTTC. It translates to CSVTGGGYEQYF.

On this clonotype: A junction boundary mismatches the germline segment, possibly from a read error. The chain is built from TRBV10-2 and TRBJ2-3; 11 bases align to TRBD2. The CDR3 covers 15 residues. CDR1 is WSHSY and CDR2 is SAAADI in the germline V gene. The CDR3 spells CASSVTSGSRDAQYF. Written as DNA, the CDR3 is TGCGCCAGCAGCGTAACTAGCGGGAGCCGAGATGCGCAGTATTTT.

This chain connects TRBV7-9 to TRBJ2-1, with 7 bases matching TRBD2. In germline, CDR1 is SEHNR, CDR2 FQNEAQ (reference sequence). J gave up 2 bases and V 5 bases, and 6 bases lay outside the gene matches. The CDR3 sequence is 15 residues long. Written as DNA, the CDR3 is TGTGCCAGCAGCGGCGGGAGCGGTACCTACAATGAGCAGTTCTTC. The encoded protein is CASSGGSGTYNEQFF.

This chain joins TRBV9 and TRBJ2-3; tentative D call: TRBD2 (6 bases). The CDR3 contains 17 residues. Per germline, CDR1 SGDLS and CDR2 YYNGEE. V lost 0 bases to trimming and J lost 4 bases, with 18 bases between them. The CDR3 protein is CASSVGPGLLSADTQYF. CDR3 DNA sequence: TGTGCCAGCAGCGTAGGTCCGGGACTGCTTTCCGCAGATACGCAGTATTTT.

The J gene is TRBJ2-5, the V gene TRBV7-2, with 7 nucleotides matching TRBD1. This CDR3 has 14 residues. V trimming: 6 bases; J trimming: 4 bases; junction bases outside the gene matches: 8. CDR1 and CDR2 (germline): SGHTA, FQGNSA. This CDR3 is CASRGKGAGETQYF. Here the CDR3 DNA reads TGTGCCAGCAGAGGAAAGGGGGCGGGAGAGACCCAGTACTTC.

In its sample, this clonotype was seen a few times. The J gene is TRBJ2-3, the V gene TRBV4-1, with a tentative D call TRBD1 (5 bases). The CDR3 length is 16 residues. Germline lookup yields CDR1 MGHRA and CDR2 YSYEKL. The germline V and J ends were trimmed by 1 base and 2 bases, with 13 bases remaining between them. CDR3 amino acids: CASSQVRVPPTDTQYF. CDR3 sequence (DNA): TGCGCCAGCAGCCAAGTCAGGGTTCCCCCCACAGATACGCAGTATTTT.

V gene TRBV7-9 combines with J gene TRBJ1-4, with 7 bases fitting TRBD1. CDR1 SEHNR and CDR2 FQNEAQ come from the germline V gene (reference sequence). The CDR3 has 15 residues. V gave up 6 bases and J gave up 2 bases; unmatched junction bases: 6. DNA of the CDR3: TGTGCCAGCAGGACAGGGAGCATCACTAATGAAAAACTGTTTTTT. Protein sequence: CASRTGSITNEKLFF.

About this clonotype itself: Here the CDR3 omits its conserved ending phenylalanine or tryptophan, so a read error is the likely source. V usage is TRBV3-1 and J usage is TRBJ2-3; TRBD2 agrees at 9 bases. V dropped 4 bases and J dropped 5; count of bases not matched to a gene: 10. The CDR3 runs 16 residues. CDR1 and CDR2 (germline): LGHDT, YNNKEL (reference sequence). CDR3 sequence (DNA): TGTGCCAGCAGCCCGGGGGTAGCGGGAGCTAGAGATACGCAGTATGTT. Residues: CASSPGVAGARDTQYV.

This clonotype was seen a few times. The chain combines TRBV7-9 with TRBJ2-7, with a weak D call TRBD1 (6 bases). Germline V gene lookup returns CDR1 SEHNR and CDR2 FQNEAQ (reference sequence). Trimming took off 3 bases at V and 3 bases at J, with 9 bases between the two ends. The CDR3 runs 13 residues. CDR3 protein: CASSFDRYYEQYF. The CDR3 region has the DNA TGTGCCAGCAGCTTTGACAGGTACTACGAGCAGTACTTC.

In its sample, this clonotype was seen a few times. The V call is TRBV6-2 or TRBV6-3, the J call TRBJ2-6, with TRBD1 matching over 8 bases. V gave up 5 bases and J gave up 0 bases; unmatched junction bases: 0. The CDR3 consists of 15 residues. Germline V CDR1 and CDR2: MNHEY, SVGEGT. As DNA, the CDR3 is TGTGCCAGCAGTGGGACAGGCTCTGGGGCCAACGTCCTGACTTTC. Translating gives CASSGTGSGANVLTF.